This T cell receptor (beta chain) was retrieved from a study of shared clonotypes between healthy human individuals. The trim removed 3 bases at V and 5 bases at J, leaving 6 bases unmatched. CDR3 length: 14 amino acids. From germline, CDR1 is SGDLS and CDR2 YYNGEE. Study-wide results and limits: Expectations were that clonotype sharing among donors would be affected by sequencing depth. Non-shared clonotypes had lower generation probabilities than those shared by all four donors. The authors sampled blood alone, and tissue repertoires likely differ. A handful of donors shared approximately 5% of their naive CD4 clonotypes.

CD45RO-negative, CCR7-selected cells formed the naive CD8 fraction, which excluded terminally differentiated effector memory CD45RA+ cells. The data were produced by immunoSEQ multiplex PCR, yet TCRdb's version contains in-frame clones alone and is incomplete. The sample shows about 2.2 million clones, 93% of them seen only once. Regarding this clone: Its antigen is not known.

The rearrangement uses TRBV9 and TRBJ1-2; 8 nucleotides line up with TRBD1. Input material: naive CD8+ T cells from PBMCs. The sequence came from a man aged 18 to 29 in good health. Some clones in this sample may be carry-over from other donors' samples. CDR3 in amino acids: CASSAQQGGYGYTF. Here the CDR3 DNA reads TGTGCCAGCAGCGCACAACAGGGGGGATATGGCTACACCTTC.